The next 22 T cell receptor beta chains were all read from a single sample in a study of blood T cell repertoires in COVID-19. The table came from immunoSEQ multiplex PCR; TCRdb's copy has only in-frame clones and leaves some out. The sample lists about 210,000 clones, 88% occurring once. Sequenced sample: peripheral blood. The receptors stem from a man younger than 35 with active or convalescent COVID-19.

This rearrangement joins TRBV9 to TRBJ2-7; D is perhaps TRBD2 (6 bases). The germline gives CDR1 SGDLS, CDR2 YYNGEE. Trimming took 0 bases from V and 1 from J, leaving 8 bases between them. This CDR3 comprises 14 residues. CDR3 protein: CASSVAGESYEQYF. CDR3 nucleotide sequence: TGTGCCAGCAGCGTAGCGGGGGAATCCTACGAGCAGTACTTC.

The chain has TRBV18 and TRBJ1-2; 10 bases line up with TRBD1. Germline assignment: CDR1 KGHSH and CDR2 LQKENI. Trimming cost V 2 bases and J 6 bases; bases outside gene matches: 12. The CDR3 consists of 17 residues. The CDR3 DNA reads TGTGCCAGCTCACCATCTTTGTCTCGCGGACAGGGGGATGGCTACACCTTC. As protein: CASSPSLSRGQGDGYTF. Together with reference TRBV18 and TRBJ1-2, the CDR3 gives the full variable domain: NAGVMQNPRHLVRRRGQEARLRCSPMKGHSHVYWYRQLPEEGLKFMVYLQKENIIDESGMPKERFSAEFPKEGPSILRIQQVVRGDSAAYFCASSPSLSRGQGDGYTFGSGTRLTVV.

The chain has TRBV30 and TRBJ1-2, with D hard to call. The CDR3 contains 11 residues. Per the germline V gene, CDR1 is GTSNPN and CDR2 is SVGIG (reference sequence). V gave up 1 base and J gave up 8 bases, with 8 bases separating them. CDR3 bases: TGTGCCTGGAGTGGCAATCGGGGCTACACCTTC. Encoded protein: CAWSGNRGYTF.

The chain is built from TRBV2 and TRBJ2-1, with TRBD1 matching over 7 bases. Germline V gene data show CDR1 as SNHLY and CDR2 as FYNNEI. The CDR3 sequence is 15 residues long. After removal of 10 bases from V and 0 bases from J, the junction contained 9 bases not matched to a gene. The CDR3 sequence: CATPTGAHSYNEQFF. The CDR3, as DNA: TGTGCCACCCCAACAGGGGCTCACTCCTACAATGAGCAGTTCTTC.

CDR3 sequence: CASRDRGGKLFF. DNA of the CDR3: TGTGCCAGCAGGGACAGGGGAGGAAAACTGTTTTTT. The J gene is TRBJ1-4, the V gene TRBV2, with 9 bases matching TRBD1. The germline V gene encodes CDR1 SNHLY and CDR2 FYNNEI. The CDR3 spans 12 residues. Trimming cost V 6 bases and J 10 bases; bases outside gene matches: 3.

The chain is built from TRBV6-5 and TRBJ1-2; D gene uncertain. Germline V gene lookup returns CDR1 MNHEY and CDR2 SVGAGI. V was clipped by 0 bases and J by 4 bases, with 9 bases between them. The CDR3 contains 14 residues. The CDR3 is CASSYSRSIYGYTF. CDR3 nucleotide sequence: TGTGCCAGCAGTTACTCTAGGAGTATCTATGGCTACACCTTC.

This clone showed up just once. The CDR3 DNA reads as TGCAGCGTCGACGTGGGGGCGACCAATGAGCAGTTCTTC. Translation gives CSVDVGATNEQFF. The J gene is TRBJ2-1, the V gene TRBV29-1; D perhaps matches TRBD1 (6 bases). Germline CDR1 reads SQVTM; CDR2 reads ANQGSEA. This CDR3 region has 13 residues. V lost 6 bases to trimming and J lost 6 bases, with 15 bases between them.

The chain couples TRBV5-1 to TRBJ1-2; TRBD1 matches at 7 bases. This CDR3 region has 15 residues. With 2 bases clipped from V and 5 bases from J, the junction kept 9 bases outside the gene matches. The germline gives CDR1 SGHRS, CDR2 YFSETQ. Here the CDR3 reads CASSFGDSRGYGYTF. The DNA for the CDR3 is TGCGCCAGCAGCTTTGGGGACAGCCGTGGGTATGGCTACACCTTC.

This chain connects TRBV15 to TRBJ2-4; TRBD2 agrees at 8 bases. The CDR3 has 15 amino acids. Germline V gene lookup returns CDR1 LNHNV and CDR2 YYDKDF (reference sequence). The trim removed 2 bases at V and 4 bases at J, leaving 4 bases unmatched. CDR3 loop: CATSRSGGSKNIQYF. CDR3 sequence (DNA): TGTGCCACCAGCAGATCGGGGGGGAGTAAAAACATTCAGTACTTC.

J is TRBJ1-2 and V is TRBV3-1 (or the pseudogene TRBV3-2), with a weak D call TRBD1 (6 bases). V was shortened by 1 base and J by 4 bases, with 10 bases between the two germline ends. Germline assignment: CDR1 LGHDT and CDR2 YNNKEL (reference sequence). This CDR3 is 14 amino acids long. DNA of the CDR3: TGTGCCAGCAGCCAAGGACGGGGGGCCTATGGCTACACCTTC. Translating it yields CASSQGRGAYGYTF.

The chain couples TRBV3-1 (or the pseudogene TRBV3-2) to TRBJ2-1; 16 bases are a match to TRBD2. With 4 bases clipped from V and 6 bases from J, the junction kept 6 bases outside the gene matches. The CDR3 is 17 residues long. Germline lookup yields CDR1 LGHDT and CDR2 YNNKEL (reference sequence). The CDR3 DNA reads TGTGCCAGCAGCCTGGGGACTAGCGGGAGGGCGCGCAATGAGCAGTTCTTC. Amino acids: CASSLGTSGRARNEQFF.

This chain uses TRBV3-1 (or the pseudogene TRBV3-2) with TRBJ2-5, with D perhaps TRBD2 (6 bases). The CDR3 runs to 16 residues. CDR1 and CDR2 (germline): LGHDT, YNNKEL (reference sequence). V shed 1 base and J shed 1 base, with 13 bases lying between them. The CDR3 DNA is TGTGCCAGCAGCCAAGGTTCAGCGGGCGCCCAAGAGACCCAGTACTTC. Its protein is CASSQGSAGAQETQYF.

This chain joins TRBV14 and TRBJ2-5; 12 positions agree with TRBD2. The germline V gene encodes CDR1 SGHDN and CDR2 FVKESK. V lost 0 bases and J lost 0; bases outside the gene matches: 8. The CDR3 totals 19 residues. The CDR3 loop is CASSQDFLAGGPNQETQYF. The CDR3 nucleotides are TGTGCCAGCAGCCAAGATTTCCTAGCGGGAGGGCCAAACCAAGAGACCCAGTACTTC. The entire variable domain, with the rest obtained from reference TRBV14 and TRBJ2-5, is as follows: EAGVTQFPSHSVIEKGQTVTLRCDPISGHDNLYWYRRVMGKEIKFLLHFVKESKQDESGMPNNRFLAERTGGTYSTLKVQPAELEDSGVYFCASSQDFLAGGPNQETQYFGPGTRLLVL.

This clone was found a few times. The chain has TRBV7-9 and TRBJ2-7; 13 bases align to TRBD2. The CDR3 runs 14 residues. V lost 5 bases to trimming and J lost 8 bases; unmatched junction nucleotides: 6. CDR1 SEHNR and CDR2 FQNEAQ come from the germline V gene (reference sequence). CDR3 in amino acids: CASSPGLAGEQQYF. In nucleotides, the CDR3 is TGTGCCAGCAGCCCCGGACTAGCGGGAGAGCAGCAGTACTTC.

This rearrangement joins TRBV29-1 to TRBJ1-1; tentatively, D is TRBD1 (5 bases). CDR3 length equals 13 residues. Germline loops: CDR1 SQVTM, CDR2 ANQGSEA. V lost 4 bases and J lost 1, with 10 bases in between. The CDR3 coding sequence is TGCAGCGTTGCGCAGGGTGGGAACACTGAAGCTTTCTTT. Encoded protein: CSVAQGGNTEAFF.

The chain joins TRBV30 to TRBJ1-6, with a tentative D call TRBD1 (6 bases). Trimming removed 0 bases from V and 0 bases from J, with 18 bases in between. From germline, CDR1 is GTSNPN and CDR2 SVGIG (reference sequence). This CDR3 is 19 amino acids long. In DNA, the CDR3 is TGTGCCTGGAGTGTACCCCCCGGGACGGACAGCTCCTATAATTCACCCCTCCACTTT. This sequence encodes CAWSVPPGTDSSYNSPLHF.

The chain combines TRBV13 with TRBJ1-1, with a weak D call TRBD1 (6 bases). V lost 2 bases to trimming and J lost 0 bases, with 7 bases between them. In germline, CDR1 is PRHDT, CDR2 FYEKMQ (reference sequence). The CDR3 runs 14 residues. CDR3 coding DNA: TGTGCCAGCAGCTTACAGGGGATGAACACTGAAGCTTTCTTT. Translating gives CASSLQGMNTEAFF.

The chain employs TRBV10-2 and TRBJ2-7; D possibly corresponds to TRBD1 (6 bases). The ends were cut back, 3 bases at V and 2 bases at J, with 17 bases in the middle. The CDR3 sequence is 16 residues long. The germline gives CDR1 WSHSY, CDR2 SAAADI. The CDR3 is CASSDIFRGTTYEQYF. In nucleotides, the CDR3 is TGCGCCAGCAGTGATATTTTCAGGGGAACAACCTACGAGCAGTACTTC.

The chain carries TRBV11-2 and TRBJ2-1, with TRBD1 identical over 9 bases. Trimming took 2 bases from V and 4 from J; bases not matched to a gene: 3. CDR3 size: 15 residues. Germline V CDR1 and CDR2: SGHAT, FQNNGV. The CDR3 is CASSLTGGAYNEQFF. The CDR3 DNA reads TGTGCCAGCAGCTTAACAGGGGGCGCTTACAATGAGCAGTTCTTC.

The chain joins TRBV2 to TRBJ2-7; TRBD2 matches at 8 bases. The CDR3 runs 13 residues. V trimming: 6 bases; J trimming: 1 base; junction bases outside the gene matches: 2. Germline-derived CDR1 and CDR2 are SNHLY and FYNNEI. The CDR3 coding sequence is TGTGCCAGCAGGCTAGCGGGTTCCTACGAGCAGTACTTC. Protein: CASRLAGSYEQYF.

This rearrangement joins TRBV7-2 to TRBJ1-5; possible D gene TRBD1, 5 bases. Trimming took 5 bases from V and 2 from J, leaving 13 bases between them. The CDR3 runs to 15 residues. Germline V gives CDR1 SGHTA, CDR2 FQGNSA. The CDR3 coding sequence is TGTGCCAGCAGCCTGCAGGGTACCGGCAATCAGCCCCAGCATTTT. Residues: CASSLQGTGNQPQHF.

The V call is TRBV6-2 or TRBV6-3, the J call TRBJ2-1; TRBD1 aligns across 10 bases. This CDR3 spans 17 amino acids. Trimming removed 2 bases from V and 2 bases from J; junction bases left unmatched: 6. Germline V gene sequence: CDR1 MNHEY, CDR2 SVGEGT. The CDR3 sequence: CASSYPGGTGAYNEQFF. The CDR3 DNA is TGTGCCAGCAGTTACCCGGGGGGGACAGGGGCCTACAATGAGCAGTTCTTC.